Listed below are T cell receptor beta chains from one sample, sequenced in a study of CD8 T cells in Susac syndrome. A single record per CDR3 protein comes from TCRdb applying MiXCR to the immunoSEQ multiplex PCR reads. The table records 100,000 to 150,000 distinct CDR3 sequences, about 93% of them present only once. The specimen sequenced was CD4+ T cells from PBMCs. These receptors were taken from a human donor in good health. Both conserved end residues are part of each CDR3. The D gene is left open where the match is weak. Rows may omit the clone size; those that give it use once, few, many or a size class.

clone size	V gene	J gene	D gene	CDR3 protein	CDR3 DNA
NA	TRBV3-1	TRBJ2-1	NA	CASSQGPRGYNEQFF	TGTGCCAGCAGCCAAGGACCTAGGGGTTACAATGAGCAGTTCTTC
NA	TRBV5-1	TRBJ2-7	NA	CASSEENQPSKQYF	TGCGCCAGCAGCGAAGAAAACCAGCCAAGCAAGCAGTACTTC
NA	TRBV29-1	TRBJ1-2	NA	CSVARGPNYGYTF	TGCAGCGTGGCCAGGGGACCCAACTATGGCTACACCTTC
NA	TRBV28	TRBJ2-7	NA	CASSLGVTGDYEQYF	TGTGCCAGCAGTTTAGGAGTTACAGGAGACTACGAGCAGTACTTC
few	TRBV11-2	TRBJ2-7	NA	CASSLGGPEQYF	TGTGCCAGCAGCTTAGGCGGCCCCGAGCAGTACTTC
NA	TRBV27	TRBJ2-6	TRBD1	CASTLWGTGGAGANVLTF	TGTGCCAGCACCCTTTGGGGGACAGGGGGTGCTGGGGCCAACGTCCTGACTTTC
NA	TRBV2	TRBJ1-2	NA	CASSEGREVHNYGYTF	TGTGCCAGCAGTGAAGGCCGAGAAGTGCATAACTATGGCTACACCTTC
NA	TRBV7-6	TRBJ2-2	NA	CASSLDPGVRSGELFF	TGTGCCAGCAGCTTAGACCCGGGAGTCAGGTCCGGGGAGCTGTTTTTT
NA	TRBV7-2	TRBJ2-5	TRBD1	CASSPRDRGETQYF	TGTGCCAGCAGCCCGAGGGACAGGGGAGAGACCCAGTACTTC
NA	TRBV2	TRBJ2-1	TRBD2	CASSVPSGKYEQFF	TGTGCCAGCAGTGTTCCTAGCGGGAAATATGAGCAGTTCTTC
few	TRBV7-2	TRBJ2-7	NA	CASSLAASGILEQYF	TGTGCCAGCAGCTTAGCTGCGTCAGGAATTCTGGAGCAGTACTTC
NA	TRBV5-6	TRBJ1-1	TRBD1	CASSLYRGTEAFF	TGTGCCAGCAGCTTATACAGGGGAACTGAAGCTTTCTTT
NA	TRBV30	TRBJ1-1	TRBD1	CAWMGQMNTEAFF	TGTGCCTGGATGGGACAGATGAACACTGAAGCTTTCTTT
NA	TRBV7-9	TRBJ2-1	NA	CASSQSEIQFF	TGTGCCAGCAGCCAAAGCGAAATACAGTTCTTC
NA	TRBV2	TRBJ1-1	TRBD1	CASTGQGAGEVFF	TGTGCCAGCACTGGACAGGGGGCAGGTGAAGTTTTCTTT
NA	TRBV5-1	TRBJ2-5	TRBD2	CASSLWSGIQETQYF	TGCGCCAGCAGCTTGTGGAGCGGGATACAAGAGACCCAGTACTTC
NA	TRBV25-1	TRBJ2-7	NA	CASTSADEQYF	TGTGCCAGCACTTCGGCCGACGAGCAGTACTTC
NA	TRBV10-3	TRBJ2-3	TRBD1	CAILRGRTDTQYF	TGTGCCATCCTCAGGGGGCGGACAGATACGCAGTATTTT
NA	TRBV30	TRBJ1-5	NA	CAWSDRLFAGQPQHF	TGTGCCTGGAGCGACCGACTATTTGCGGGCCAGCCCCAGCATTTT
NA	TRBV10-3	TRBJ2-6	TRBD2	CAISVGGAGANVLTF	TGTGCCATCAGTGTCGGGGGGGCTGGGGCCAACGTCCTGACTTTC
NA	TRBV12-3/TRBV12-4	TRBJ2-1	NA	CASSRTGRSSYNEQFF	TGTGCCAGCAGTCGGACGGGCCGGAGCTCCTACAATGAGCAGTTCTTC
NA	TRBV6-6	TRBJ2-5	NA	CASSPPPGQDQYF	TGTGCCAGCAGTCCACCCCCGGGCCAAGACCAGTACTTC
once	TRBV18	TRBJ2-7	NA	CASSPTEGPYEQYF	TGTGCCAGCTCCCCAACGGAGGGCCCCTACGAGCAGTACTTC
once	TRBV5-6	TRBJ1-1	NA	CASSFAPNTEAFF	TGTGCCAGCAGCTTCGCGCCGAACACTGAAGCTTTCTTT
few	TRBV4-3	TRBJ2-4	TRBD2	CASSRIAGGPRNIQYF	TGCGCCAGCAGCCGGATAGCGGGAGGGCCTAGAAACATTCAGTACTTC
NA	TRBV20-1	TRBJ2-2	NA	CSARDGRLGGYTGELFF	TGCAGTGCTAGAGATGGACGGCTGGGGGGTTACACCGGGGAGCTGTTTTTT
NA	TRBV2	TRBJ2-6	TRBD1	CASFPWGAGTGGSGANVLTF	TGTGCCAGCTTCCCATGGGGGGCCGGGACAGGGGGCTCTGGGGCCAACGTCCTGACTTTC
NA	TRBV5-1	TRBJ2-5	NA	CASSSPEETQYF	TGCGCCAGCAGCTCACCTGAGGAAACCCAGTACTTC
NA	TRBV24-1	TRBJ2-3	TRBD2	CATSDPGGGADTQYF	TGTGCCACCAGTGATCCGGGAGGAGGGGCAGATACGCAGTATTTT
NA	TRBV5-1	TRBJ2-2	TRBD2	CASSWEGNTGELFF	TGCGCCAGCAGCTGGGAGGGGAACACCGGGGAGCTGTTTTTT
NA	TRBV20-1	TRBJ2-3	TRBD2	CSARTSGSDTQYF	TGCAGTGCTAGGACTAGCGGGAGTGATACGCAGTATTTT
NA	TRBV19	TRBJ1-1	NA	CASSIVDREAFF	TGTGCCAGTAGTATTGTGGACAGAGAAGCTTTCTTT
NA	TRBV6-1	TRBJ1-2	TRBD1	CASSNNRGSNYGYTF	TGTGCCAGCAGTAACAACAGGGGGTCTAACTATGGCTACACCTTC
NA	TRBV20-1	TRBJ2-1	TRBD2	CSVGRGSGRSYNEQFF	TGCAGTGTGGGGCGGGGTAGCGGGAGGTCCTACAATGAGCAGTTCTTC
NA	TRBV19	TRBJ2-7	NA	CASKGRTATDEQYF	TGTGCCAGTAAGGGCCGTACGGCGACGGACGAGCAGTACTTC
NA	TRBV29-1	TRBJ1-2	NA	CSVRMYGYTF	TGCAGCGTCCGGATGTATGGCTACACCTTC